This note documents a single T cell receptor (beta chain) sequence. Using immunoSEQ multiplex PCR, the repertoire was profiled, and TCRdb retains in-frame clones only, with some absent. The data contain around 50,000 clones, 90% of them singletons. Noted time point: cycle 4 day 1 (C4D1), after 6 weeks of nivolumab. Every patient was affected by relapse after autologous stem cell transplantation, while exposure to brentuximab vedotin was not uniform. CDR1 is SGDLS and CDR2 is YYNGEE in the germline V gene. Unmatched junction bases numbered 0, after V lost 0 bases and J lost 6 bases. The CDR3 extends over 15 amino acids. The data derive from a study of PD-1 blockade in classical Hodgkin lymphoma.

The specimen was peripheral blood mononuclear cells (PBMCs), collected before the fourth cycle of nivolumab. The TCR sequence derives from a human donor with classical Hodgkin lymphoma. The V call is TRBV9, the J call TRBJ2-1; TRBD2 agrees at 13 bases. CDR3 sequence: CASSVGLAGGNEQFF. In nucleotides, the CDR3 is TGTGCCAGCAGCGTAGGACTAGCGGGAGGCAATGAGCAGTTCTTC.